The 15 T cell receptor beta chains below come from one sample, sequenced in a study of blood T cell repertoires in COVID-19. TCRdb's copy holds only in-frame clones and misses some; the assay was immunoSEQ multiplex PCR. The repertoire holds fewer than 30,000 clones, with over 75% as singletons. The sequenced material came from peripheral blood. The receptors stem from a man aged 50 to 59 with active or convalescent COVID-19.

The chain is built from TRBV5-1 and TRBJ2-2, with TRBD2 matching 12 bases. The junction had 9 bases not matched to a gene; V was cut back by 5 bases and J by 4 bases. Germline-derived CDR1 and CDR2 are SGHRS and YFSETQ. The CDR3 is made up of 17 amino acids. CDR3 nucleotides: TGCGCCAGCAGTCCTCTAGCGGGGGGGCATGGCACCGGGGAGCTGTTTTTT. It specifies CASSPLAGGHGTGELFF.

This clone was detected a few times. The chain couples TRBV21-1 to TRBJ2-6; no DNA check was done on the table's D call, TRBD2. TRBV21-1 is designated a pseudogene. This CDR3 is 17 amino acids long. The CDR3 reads CASRPGLAFSGANVLTF. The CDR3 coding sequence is TGTGCCAGCAGACCGGGACTAGCGTTCTCTGGGGCCAACGTCCTGACTTTC.

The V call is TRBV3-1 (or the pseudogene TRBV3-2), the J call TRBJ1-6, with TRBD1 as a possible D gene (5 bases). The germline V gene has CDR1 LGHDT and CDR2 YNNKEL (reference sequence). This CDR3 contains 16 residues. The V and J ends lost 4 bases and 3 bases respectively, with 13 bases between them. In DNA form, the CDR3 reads TGTGCCAGCAGCCCGCCCCTAAGGGGCTATAATTCACCCCTCCACTTT. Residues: CASSPPLRGYNSPLHF.

In DNA form, the CDR3 reads TGTGCCAGCAGTTTAGTGTTACGAGGGAGCTCCTCCTCTGGGGCCAACGTCCTGACTTTC. This encodes CASSLVLRGSSSSGANVLTF. The V and J genes are TRBV28 and TRBJ2-6, with D perhaps TRBD2 (5 bases). Per germline, CDR1 MDHEN and CDR2 SYDVKM. The CDR3 has 20 residues. V was clipped by 2 bases and J by 0 bases, with 20 bases between them. Variable domain in full (rest from reference TRBV28 and TRBJ2-6): DVKVTQSSRYLVKRTGEKVFLECVQDMDHENMFWYRQDPGLGLRLIYFSYDVKMKEKGDIPEGYSVSREKKERFSLILESASTNQTSMYLCASSLVLRGSSSSGANVLTFGAGSRLTVL.

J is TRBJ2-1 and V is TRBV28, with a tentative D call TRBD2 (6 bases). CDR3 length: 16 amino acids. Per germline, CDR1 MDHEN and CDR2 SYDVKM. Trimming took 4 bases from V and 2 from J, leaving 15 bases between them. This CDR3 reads CASSSLSGFTYNEQFF. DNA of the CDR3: TGTGCCAGCAGTTCCTTAAGCGGGTTCACCTACAATGAGCAGTTCTTC.

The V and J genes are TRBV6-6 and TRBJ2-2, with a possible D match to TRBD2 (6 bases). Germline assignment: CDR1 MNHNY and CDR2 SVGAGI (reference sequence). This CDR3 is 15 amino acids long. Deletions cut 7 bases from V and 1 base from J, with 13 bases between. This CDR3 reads CASTESSGNTGELFF. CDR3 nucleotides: TGTGCCAGCACGGAGAGTAGCGGGAACACCGGGGAGCTGTTTTTT.

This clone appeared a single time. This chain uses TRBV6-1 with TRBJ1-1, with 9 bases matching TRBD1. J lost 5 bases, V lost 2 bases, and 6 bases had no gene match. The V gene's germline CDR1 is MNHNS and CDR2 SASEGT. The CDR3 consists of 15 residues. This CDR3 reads CASSELGTGRTEAFF. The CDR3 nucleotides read TGTGCCAGCAGTGAACTTGGGACAGGGCGAACTGAAGCTTTCTTT.

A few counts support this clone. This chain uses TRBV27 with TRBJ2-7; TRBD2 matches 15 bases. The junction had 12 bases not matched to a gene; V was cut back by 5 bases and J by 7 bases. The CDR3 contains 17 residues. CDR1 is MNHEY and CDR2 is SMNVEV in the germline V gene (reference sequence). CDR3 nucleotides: TGTGCCAGCAGTCCCCTGGCCGGGACTAGCGGGAGGTGGGAGCAGTACTTC. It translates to CASSPLAGTSGRWEQYF.

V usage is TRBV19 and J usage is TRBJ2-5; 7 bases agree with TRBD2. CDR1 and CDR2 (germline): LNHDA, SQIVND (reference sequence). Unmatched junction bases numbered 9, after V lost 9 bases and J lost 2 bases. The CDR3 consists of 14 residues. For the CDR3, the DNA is TGTGCCAGCGGCTTGGGCGGGAGACAAGAGACCCAGTACTTC. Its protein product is CASGLGGRQETQYF. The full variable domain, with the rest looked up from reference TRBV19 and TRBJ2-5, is DGGITQSPKYLFRKEGQNVTLSCEQNLNHDAMYWYRQDPGQGLRLIYYSQIVNDFQKGDIAEGYSVSREKKESFPLTVTSAQKNPTAFYLCASGLGGRQETQYFGPGTRLLVL.

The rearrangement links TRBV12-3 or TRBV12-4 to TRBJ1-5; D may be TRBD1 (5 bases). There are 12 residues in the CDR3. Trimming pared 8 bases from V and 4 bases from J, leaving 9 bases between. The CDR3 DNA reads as TGTGCCAGCCGACAGTCTAATCAGCCCCAGCATTTT. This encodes CASRQSNQPQHF.

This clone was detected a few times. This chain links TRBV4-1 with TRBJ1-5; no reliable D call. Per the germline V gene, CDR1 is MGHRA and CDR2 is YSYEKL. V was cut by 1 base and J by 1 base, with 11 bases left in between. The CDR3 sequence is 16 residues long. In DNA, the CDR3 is TGCGCCAGCAGCCAAGGGGCGGGTAACAGCAATCAGCCCCAGCATTTT. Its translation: CASSQGAGNSNQPQHF.

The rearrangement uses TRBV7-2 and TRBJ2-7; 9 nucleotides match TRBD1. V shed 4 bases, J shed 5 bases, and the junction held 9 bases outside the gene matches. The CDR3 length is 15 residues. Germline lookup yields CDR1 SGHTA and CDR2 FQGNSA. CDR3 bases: TGTGCCAGCAGCTCTCCGGGACAGGGTCTCGACGAGCAGTACTTC. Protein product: CASSSPGQGLDEQYF.

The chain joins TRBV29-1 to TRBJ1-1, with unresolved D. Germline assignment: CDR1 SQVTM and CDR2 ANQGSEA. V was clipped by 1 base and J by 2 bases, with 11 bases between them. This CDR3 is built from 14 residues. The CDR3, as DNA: TGCAGCGTTGAAGCTCGCGGATTAAACACTGAAGCTTTCTTT. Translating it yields CSVEARGLNTEAFF. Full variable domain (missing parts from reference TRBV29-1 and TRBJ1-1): SAVISQKPSRDICQRGTSLTIQCQVDSQVTMMFWYRQQPGQSLTLIATANQGSEATYESGFVIDKFPISRPNLTFSTLTVSNMSPEDSSIYLCSVEARGLNTEAFFGQGTRLTVV.

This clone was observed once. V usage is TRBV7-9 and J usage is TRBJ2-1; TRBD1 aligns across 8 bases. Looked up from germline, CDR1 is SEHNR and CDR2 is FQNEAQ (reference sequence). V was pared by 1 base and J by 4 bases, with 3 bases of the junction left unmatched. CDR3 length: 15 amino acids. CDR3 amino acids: CASSLDRGYYNEQFF. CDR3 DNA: TGTGCCAGCAGCTTAGACAGGGGGTATTACAATGAGCAGTTCTTC.

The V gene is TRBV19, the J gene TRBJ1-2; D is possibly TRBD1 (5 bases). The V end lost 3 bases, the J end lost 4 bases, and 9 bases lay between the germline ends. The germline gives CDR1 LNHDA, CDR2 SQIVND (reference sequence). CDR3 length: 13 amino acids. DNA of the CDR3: TGTGCCAGTAGTATCGAGGGACTCTATGGCTACACCTTC. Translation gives CASSIEGLYGYTF. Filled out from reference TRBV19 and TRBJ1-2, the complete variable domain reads DGGITQSPKYLFRKEGQNVTLSCEQNLNHDAMYWYRQDPGQGLRLIYYSQIVNDFQKGDIAEGYSVSREKKESFPLTVTSAQKNPTAFYLCASSIEGLYGYTFGSGTRLTVV.